Each of the 28 T cell receptor beta chains below was sequenced from the same sample in a study of T cell responses to AZD1222 COVID-19 vaccine. Sequencing was performed with immunoSEQ multiplex PCR; in TCRdb, only in-frame clones are kept and a portion is missing. The table records about 120,000 clones, approximately 90% of them present only once. The starting material was peripheral blood, obtained on day 0 of AZD1222 vaccination. The receptors were sampled from an adult in good health.

DNA for the CDR3: TGTGCCAGCTCACCATTTCCCGGGACTAGCGGGAGGATCCAAGAGACCCAGTACTTC. It translates to CASSPFPGTSGRIQETQYF. The chain combines TRBV18 with TRBJ2-5; TRBD2 aligns across 15 bases. In germline, CDR1 is KGHSH, CDR2 LQKENI. J was trimmed by 1 base and V by 2 bases; bases with no gene match: 8. CDR3 length: 19 amino acids.

The chain joins TRBV9 to TRBJ2-1, with 10 bases that match TRBD1. The CDR3 covers 15 residues. Germline lookup yields CDR1 SGDLS and CDR2 YYNGEE. The ends lost 3 bases at V and 7 bases at J; junction bases unmatched: 7. This CDR3 is CASSAMGQGRNEQFF. CDR3 nucleotide sequence: TGTGCCAGCAGCGCCATGGGACAGGGGAGGAATGAGCAGTTCTTC.

This sequence joins TRBV7-6 and TRBJ1-2; 10 positions agree with TRBD1. The CDR3 has 15 residues. V was clipped by 5 bases and J by 4 bases; unmatched bases: 7. Germline CDR1 SGHVS, CDR2 FNYEAQ. The CDR3 here is CASSAGTGVGYGYTF. The CDR3, as DNA: TGTGCCAGCAGCGCAGGGACAGGGGTAGGCTATGGCTACACCTTC.

CDR3 sequence: CASSHPGQIIDPYGYTF. The CDR3 DNA follows: TGCGCCAGCAGCCACCCGGGACAGATTATTGACCCCTATGGCTACACCTTC. The chain couples TRBV4-1 to TRBJ1-2; 7 positions agree with TRBD1. V lost 3 bases to trimming and J lost 4 bases; unmatched junction nucleotides: 14. Germline V gene lookup returns CDR1 MGHRA and CDR2 YSYEKL. The CDR3 loop spans 17 amino acids.

The chain joins TRBV28 to TRBJ1-2; 7 bases are shared with TRBD1. Germline lookup yields CDR1 MDHEN and CDR2 SYDVKM. The CDR3 has 17 amino acids. The V gene end was trimmed by 5 bases and the J gene end by 2 bases; junction bases not matched to a gene: 14. CDR3: CASSPQVRDSKNYGYTF. The CDR3 DNA reads TGTGCCAGCAGTCCTCAAGTCCGGGACAGTAAGAACTATGGCTACACCTTC.

The chain recombines TRBV14 with TRBJ2-1; D gene uncertain. The CDR3 extends over 13 amino acids. Looked up from germline, CDR1 is SGHDN and CDR2 is FVKESK. V shed 2 bases and J shed 7 bases, with 9 bases lying between them. The CDR3 bases are TGTGCCAGCAGCCAAATCGGGCGGAATGAGCAGTTCTTC. Translation: CASSQIGRNEQFF.

The CDR3 bases are TGTGCCAGCAGCTTCCACTCCAGTGGCTACAATGAGCAGTTCTTC. This codes for CASSFHSSGYNEQFF. V gene TRBV5-4 combines with J gene TRBJ2-1; D unresolved. Germline lookup yields CDR1 SGHNT and CDR2 YYREEE (reference sequence). This CDR3 has 15 residues. Trimming cost V 2 bases and J 3 bases, with 12 bases left between them. The full variable domain, completed using reference TRBV5-4 and TRBJ2-1, is ETGVTQSPTHLIKTRGQQVTLRCSSQSGHNTVSWYQQALGQGPQFIFQYYREEENGRGNFPPRFSGLQFPNYSSELNVNALELDDSALYLCASSFHSSGYNEQFFGPGTRLTVL.

This sequence joins TRBV5-1 and TRBJ1-1; 9 bases are a match to TRBD1. Germline V gives CDR1 SGHRS, CDR2 YFSETQ. Trimming cost V 4 bases and J 1 base; bases outside gene matches: 5. The CDR3 is 15 amino acids. The CDR3 sequence is CASSLRTGANTEAFF. The CDR3 DNA is TGCGCCAGCAGCCTACGGACAGGGGCGAACACTGAAGCTTTCTTT.

This chain uses TRBV19 with TRBJ1-4; unclear D gene. This CDR3 is built from 17 residues. With 4 bases removed from V and 0 bases from J, the gap between germline ends came to 15 bases. CDR1 and CDR2 from the germline V gene are LNHDA and SQIVND (reference sequence). The CDR3 is CASSKLVDPTTNEKLFF. The CDR3 DNA reads TGTGCCAGTAGTAAATTGGTGGACCCCACAACTAATGAAAAACTGTTTTTT.

The chain is built from TRBV7-2 and TRBJ1-2, with D hard to call. Germline V gives CDR1 SGHTA, CDR2 FQGNSA. V was shortened by 1 base and J by 3 bases, with 12 bases between the two germline ends. This CDR3 has 15 amino acids. Here the CDR3 reads CASSLVMVIDYGYTF. CDR3 DNA sequence: TGTGCCAGCAGCTTAGTAATGGTTATAGACTATGGCTACACCTTC. Variable domain in full (rest from reference TRBV7-2 and TRBJ1-2): GAGVSQSPSNKVTEKGKDVELRCDPISGHTALYWYRQSLGQGLEFLIYFQGNSAPDKSGLPSDRFSAERTGGSVSTLTIQRTQQEDSAVYLCASSLVMVIDYGYTFGSGTRLTVV.

The chain is built from TRBV10-1 and TRBJ2-4; D ambiguous. The CDR3 totals 13 residues. The V gene lost 3 bases and the J gene lost 1 base, with 4 bases spanning the gap. Germline CDR1 and CDR2: WNHNN and SYGVQD (reference sequence). The CDR3 spells CASSDRAKNIQYF. The CDR3, as DNA: TGCGCCAGCAGTGACAGGGCCAAAAACATTCAGTACTTC.

V gene TRBV19 combines with J gene TRBJ1-6; D perhaps matches TRBD1 (6 bases). This CDR3 comprises 17 residues. V lost 7 bases, J lost 4 bases, and 20 bases lay in between. CDR1 is LNHDA, CDR2 SQIVND, per germline (reference sequence). CDR3 region: CASTRGGRSPYNSPLHF. The DNA of the CDR3 is TGTGCCAGTACCCGTGGGGGGCGGTCACCTTATAATTCACCCCTCCACTTT.

The gene calls are TRBV4-1 and TRBJ2-3, with TRBD1 identical over 10 bases. The V gene's germline CDR1 is MGHRA and CDR2 YSYEKL. V gave up 1 base and J gave up 0 bases; unmatched junction bases: 7. This CDR3 has 18 residues. CDR3 DNA sequence: TGCGCCAGCAGCCAAGCGGCCGGGACAGGGGATAGCACAGATACGCAGTATTTT. Its protein is CASSQAAGTGDSTDTQYF.

The rearrangement joins TRBV27 to TRBJ1-1; tentative D call: TRBD1 (6 bases). The CDR3 is 14 residues long. V shed 10 bases and J shed 4 bases, with 19 bases lying between them. Germline values: CDR1 MNHEY, CDR2 SMNVEV (reference sequence). In nucleotides, the CDR3 is TGTGCCACCCAACGGGGGGGCTCGGGCACTGAAGCTTTCTTT. Its translation is CATQRGGSGTEAFF.

The chain couples TRBV25-1 to TRBJ2-3, with 7 bases identical to TRBD2. The CDR3 extends over 14 amino acids. From germline, CDR1 is MGHDK and CDR2 SYGVNS. Unmatched junction bases numbered 5, after V lost 2 bases and J lost 6 bases. CDR3 loop: CASSEEGGPDTQYF. The CDR3, as DNA: TGTGCCAGCAGTGAAGAGGGAGGGCCGGATACGCAGTATTTT.

The chain employs TRBV18 and TRBJ2-5; 8 positions match TRBD2. The CDR3 loop spans 15 amino acids. Germline V gene lookup returns CDR1 KGHSH and CDR2 LQKENI. V lost 3 bases to trimming and J lost 3 bases; unmatched junction nucleotides: 6. The DNA for the CDR3 is TGTGCCAGCTCACCTGAGATAGCGGGAAAAGAGACCCAGTACTTC. Its translation: CASSPEIAGKETQYF.

The table lists this clone with a few counts. V gene TRBV7-2 combines with J gene TRBJ1-3; maybe TRBD1 (5 bases). Germline V gene lookup returns CDR1 SGHTA and CDR2 FQGNSA. This CDR3 is 16 amino acids long. The germline V and J ends were trimmed by 1 base and 0 bases, with 10 bases remaining between them. CDR3 residues: CASSLVRAISGNTIYF. The CDR3 DNA reads as TGTGCCAGCAGCTTAGTCAGGGCCATCTCTGGAAACACCATATATTTT.

This clone has just one count. This rearrangement joins TRBV28 to TRBJ1-1; TRBD1 might be the D (5 bases). Trimming pared 4 bases from V and 0 bases from J, leaving 21 bases between. CDR3 length equals 18 residues. In germline, CDR1 is MDHEN, CDR2 SYDVKM. CDR3 nucleotide sequence: TGTGCCAGCAGTTCCGGGACCCTTAACGATGGGGTGAACACTGAAGCTTTCTTT. It encodes CASSSGTLNDGVNTEAFF.

This clone was found once. The chain combines TRBV7-9 with TRBJ1-5, with unresolved D. Trimming left V 5 bases short and J 0 bases short, with 14 bases between. The CDR3 spans 16 residues. The V gene's germline CDR1 is SEHNR and CDR2 FQNEAQ (reference sequence). The CDR3 DNA follows: TGTGCCAGCAGCCCAATGAACATATATAGCAATCAGCCCCAGCATTTT. This translates into CASSPMNIYSNQPQHF.

Here the CDR3 DNA reads TGTGCCAGCTCACGTCAGGGGGCCTCCTATAATTCACCCCTCCACTTT. Translated: CASSRQGASYNSPLHF. The chain uses TRBV18 and TRBJ1-6; 8 bases fit TRBD1. Per the germline V gene, CDR1 is KGHSH and CDR2 is LQKENI. This CDR3 spans 16 amino acids. The V segment lost 4 bases and the J segment 0 bases; nucleotides outside the gene matches: 2.

This chain connects TRBV6-1 to TRBJ1-4; the D gene is possibly TRBD1 (6 bases). Germline V gene sequence: CDR1 MNHNS, CDR2 SASEGT. The CDR3 is 17 residues long. Between the trimmed V and J ends, which lost 4 bases and 7 bases, there was a span of 22 bases. This CDR3 reads CASSAALAPGGGEKLFF. The CDR3, as DNA: TGTGCCAGCAGTGCGGCTCTGGCTCCGGGAGGGGGTGAAAAACTGTTTTTT.

The chain carries TRBV7-3 and TRBJ2-1; 16 bases are a match to TRBD2. Per the germline V gene, CDR1 is SGHTA and CDR2 is FQGTGA. This CDR3 contains 19 residues. The trim removed 0 bases at V and 8 bases at J, leaving 10 bases unmatched. The CDR3 sequence is CASSLTKGLAGGTGDEQFF. The CDR3 DNA reads TGTGCCAGCAGCTTAACCAAGGGACTAGCGGGAGGGACCGGTGATGAGCAGTTCTTC.

The chain couples TRBV18 to TRBJ2-2; D call uncertain. This CDR3 is built from 12 residues. CDR1 is KGHSH, CDR2 LQKENI, per germline. Trimming shortened V by 0 bases and J by 6 bases, and 2 bases separated the two germline ends. CDR3 residues: CASSPPSGELFF. The CDR3 nucleotides read TGTGCCAGCTCACCACCCTCCGGGGAGCTGTTTTTT.

The chain employs TRBV12-3 or TRBV12-4 and TRBJ1-5; unclear D gene. The CDR3 has 13 amino acids. V shed 3 bases and J shed 6 bases, with 9 bases lying between them. As DNA, the CDR3 is TGTGCCAGCAGTTTTCACCTAGGTCAGCCCCAGCATTTT. This translates into CASSFHLGQPQHF.

The chain joins TRBV5-1 to TRBJ1-1; 8 positions match TRBD1. The ends lost 4 bases at V and 5 bases at J; junction bases unmatched: 10. The length of the CDR3 is 15 residues. Germline values: CDR1 SGHRS, CDR2 YFSETQ. DNA for the CDR3: TGCGCCAGCAGCGTCTTAGGACAGGGAGATACTGAAGCTTTCTTT. Residues: CASSVLGQGDTEAFF.

The J gene is TRBJ2-1, the V gene TRBV11-2, with 9 bases fitting TRBD2. Germline CDR1 is SGHAT and CDR2 is FQNNGV. The CDR3 extends over 18 amino acids. V was clipped by 8 bases and J by 9 bases; unmatched bases: 23. This CDR3 reads CASAPLFAGGPRGSEQFF. In DNA form, the CDR3 reads TGTGCCAGCGCCCCCCTCTTCGCGGGAGGGCCCCGCGGGAGTGAGCAGTTCTTC.

The chain recombines TRBV18 with TRBJ1-1; 7 bases are a match to TRBD1. The CDR3 runs to 15 residues. Trimming cost V 4 bases and J 1 base; bases outside gene matches: 6. CDR1 is KGHSH and CDR2 is LQKENI in the germline V gene. The CDR3 here is CASSRAGTANTEAFF. The DNA for the CDR3 is TGTGCCAGCTCACGTGCCGGGACAGCGAACACTGAAGCTTTCTTT. Using reference TRBV18 and TRBJ1-1 for the parts outside the CDR3, the full variable domain is NAGVMQNPRHLVRRRGQEARLRCSPMKGHSHVYWYRQLPEEGLKFMVYLQKENIIDESGMPKERFSAEFPKEGPSILRIQQVVRGDSAAYFCASSRAGTANTEAFFGQGTRLTVV.

V gene TRBV5-6 combines with J gene TRBJ2-7; TRBD1 is a possible D gene (5 bases). V lost 4 bases and J lost 4, with 21 bases in between. Germline loops: CDR1 SGHDT, CDR2 YYEEEE. The length of the CDR3 is 16 residues. The chain's CDR3 is CASSPTRQTLRYEQYF. CDR3 in DNA: TGTGCCAGCAGCCCCACCCGACAGACCCTCAGGTACGAGCAGTACTTC.